The 7 T cell receptor beta chains below were found in one sample sequenced in a study of siplizumab effects on memory and regulatory T cells. Profiled with immunoSEQ multiplex PCR; TCRdb holds only in-frame clones, not every one. The data contain roughly 50,000 clones, approximately 97% of them singletons. Sample: naive CD4+ T cells sorted from blood. These TCRs come from a human donor in good health.

The V and J genes are TRBV7-9 and TRBJ1-3, with 9 bases aligning to TRBD1. V trimming: 0 bases; J trimming: 4 bases; junction bases outside the gene matches: 7. Germline lookup yields CDR1 SEHNR and CDR2 FQNEAQ (reference sequence). This CDR3 comprises 17 residues. CDR3: CASSLAATGGKGNTIYF. CDR3 sequence (DNA): TGTGCCAGCAGCTTAGCCGCGACAGGGGGTAAAGGAAACACCATATATTTT.

CDR3 coding DNA: TGTGCCAGCACGAGGCAGGAGAATCAGCCCCAGCATTTT. This codes for CASTRQENQPQHF. The chain is built from TRBV2 and TRBJ1-5; no clear D. Germline V lookup: CDR1 SNHLY, CDR2 FYNNEI. Deletions cut 7 bases from V and 4 bases from J, with 11 bases between. This CDR3 region has 13 residues.

The J gene is TRBJ1-5, the V gene TRBV4-3; TRBD1 agrees at 9 bases. Unmatched junction bases numbered 8, after V lost 3 bases and J lost 8 bases. CDR3 length: 15 residues. Germline V CDR1 and CDR2: LGHNA, YSLEER. This chain's CDR3 is CASSQEQGATEPQHF. The CDR3, as DNA: TGCGCCAGCAGCCAGGAACAGGGGGCGACGGAGCCCCAGCATTTT.

V usage is TRBV4-2 and J usage is TRBJ2-1; D assignment may be TRBD1 or TRBD2 (5 bases each). V lost 1 base and J lost 0, with 7 bases in between. Germline-derived CDR1 and CDR2 are LGHNA and YNFKEQ. This CDR3 comprises 15 residues. The CDR3 DNA follows: TGTGCCAGCAGCCAAGGTGGGGGCTCCTACAATGAGCAGTTCTTC. Translating it yields CASSQGGGSYNEQFF.

This sequence joins TRBV7-9 and TRBJ2-5; 8 positions match TRBD2. CDR3 length equals 15 residues. CDR1 and CDR2 (germline): SEHNR, FQNEAQ (reference sequence). The trim removed 3 bases at V and 1 base at J, leaving 4 bases unmatched. CDR3 loop: CASSFLAGFQETQYF. CDR3 sequence (DNA): TGTGCCAGCAGCTTTCTAGCGGGCTTCCAAGAGACCCAGTACTTC.

V and J are TRBV12-5 and TRBJ2-7; D gene ambiguous. Germline values: CDR1 LGHNT, CDR2 FRNRAP. This CDR3 region has 10 residues. V lost 6 bases, J lost 7 bases, and 7 bases lay in between. The CDR3 DNA is TGTGCTAGTGGAGAGGTGGAGCAGTACTTC. It is translated as CASGEVEQYF.

The rearrangement uses TRBV14 and TRBJ2-3; no clear D. The V gene's germline CDR1 is SGHDN and CDR2 FVKESK. The CDR3 is 15 residues long. V was shortened by 4 bases and J by 0 bases, with 11 bases between the two germline ends. The CDR3: CASSPSRESTDTQYF. The CDR3 region has the DNA TGTGCCAGCAGCCCGAGTAGAGAGAGCACAGATACGCAGTATTTT.